The 21 T cell receptor beta chains below come from one sample, sequenced in a study of response to subunit inactivated influenza vaccine. TCRdb reprocessed the RT-PCR reads via MiXCR and lists one record per CDR3 protein. Of 530,000 or so distinct CDR3 sequences in the sample, approximately 12% were seen once. Here the sequenced sample was PBMCs from blood, taken on the day of vaccination. The receptors were gathered from a man aged 50 to 60 who received an inactivated influenza vaccine.

The J gene is TRBJ2-1, the V gene TRBV4-1, with D possibly TRBD2 on 5 matching bases. V was shortened by 4 bases and J by 7 bases, with 11 bases between the two germline ends. Per the germline V gene, CDR1 is MGHRA and CDR2 is YSYEKL. This CDR3 spans 13 amino acids. The chain's CDR3 is CASSPYGVNEQFF. The CDR3 nucleotides are TGCGCCAGCAGCCCCTACGGGGTGAATGAGCAGTTCTTC.

This clonotype was recorded at least ten times. The rearrangement uses TRBV28 and TRBJ2-2; D not resolved. Trimming cost V 5 bases and J 2 bases, with 12 bases left between them. CDR1 MDHEN and CDR2 SYDVKM come from the germline V gene. This CDR3 has 15 residues. CDR3 coding DNA: TGTGCCAGCAGTGTCACCGGGCTAAACACCGGGGAGCTGTTTTTT. This gives the protein CASSVTGLNTGELFF.

This clonotype came up a few times. The chain links TRBV7-3 to TRBJ2-3, with D perhaps TRBD2 (5 bases). The CDR3 extends over 16 amino acids. The germline V and J ends were trimmed by 5 bases and 0 bases, with 15 bases remaining between them. The germline CDR1 and CDR2 sequences are SGHTA and FQGTGA. The CDR3 spells CASSLLGSASTDTQYF. The CDR3 coding sequence is TGTGCCAGCAGCCTACTCGGTAGCGCTAGCACAGATACGCAGTATTTT.

The V call is TRBV20-1, the J call TRBJ1-2; no reliable D call. The CDR3 contains 13 residues. Trimming took 1 base from V and 7 from J, leaving 13 bases between them. CDR1 and CDR2 from the germline V gene are DFQATT and SNEGSKA (reference sequence). This chain's CDR3 is CSARAEGLRGYTF. In DNA form, the CDR3 reads TGCAGTGCTAGAGCGGAGGGTCTCCGTGGCTACACCTTC.

V gene TRBV28 combines with J gene TRBJ1-1; 9 positions match TRBD1. This CDR3 spans 16 amino acids. Trimming cost V 4 bases and J 1 base; bases outside gene matches: 7. Per the germline V gene, CDR1 is MDHEN and CDR2 is SYDVKM. CDR3 sequence (DNA): TGTGCCAGCAGTTCCCGCCCGGGACAGGGGAACACTGAAGCTTTCTTT. Amino acid sequence: CASSSRPGQGNTEAFF. Supplemented by reference TRBV28 and TRBJ1-1, the full variable domain reads DVKVTQSSRYLVKRTGEKVFLECVQDMDHENMFWYRQDPGLGLRLIYFSYDVKMKEKGDIPEGYSVSREKKERFSLILESASTNQTSMYLCASSSRPGQGNTEAFFGQGTRLTVV.

In its sample, this clonotype was seen many times. The chain links TRBV12-3 or TRBV12-4 to TRBJ2-1, with a weak D call TRBD1 (6 bases). V gave up 2 bases and J gave up 7 bases, with 12 bases separating them. CDR3 length: 14 amino acids. This CDR3 is CASSLISRGNEQFF. In DNA form, the CDR3 reads TGTGCCAGCAGTTTAATAAGCAGGGGTAATGAGCAGTTCTTC.

Only a few counts were recorded for this clonotype. This chain connects TRBV18 to TRBJ2-1; D is unclear. CDR1 is KGHSH and CDR2 is LQKENI in the germline V gene. This CDR3 contains 13 residues. The ends were cut back, 2 bases at V and 9 bases at J, with 11 bases in the middle. CDR3 protein: CASSPNAALEQFF. The CDR3 DNA reads as TGTGCCAGCTCACCAAACGCTGCTCTTGAGCAGTTCTTC.

The CDR3 DNA is TGTGCCAGCAGTTTAGGGCAGGGTGGCTTTGGTTGGACTGAAGCTTTCTTT. Protein sequence: CASSLGQGGFGWTEAFF. The genes are TRBV12-3 or TRBV12-4 and TRBJ1-1; TRBD1 might be the D (5 bases). This CDR3 region has 17 residues. The germline V and J ends were trimmed by 1 base and 5 bases, with 20 bases remaining between them.

The DNA of the CDR3 is TGTGCCAGCAGCTTACCTTCGGGGGCGAATACGCAGTATTTT. As protein: CASSLPSGANTQYF. V usage is TRBV7-2 and J usage is TRBJ2-3; D may be TRBD1 or TRBD2 (6 bases each). Per the germline V gene, CDR1 is SGHTA and CDR2 is FQGNSA. Trimming pared 2 bases from V and 7 bases from J, leaving 13 bases between. CDR3 length: 14 amino acids.

This clonotype was observed a few times. The chain couples TRBV28 to TRBJ2-2; TRBD2 matches at 9 bases. Germline trimming cut 0 bases from V and 0 bases from J; bases unmatched to any gene: 2. CDR1 and CDR2 from the germline V gene are MDHEN and SYDVKM. The CDR3 has 17 residues. The CDR3 coding sequence is TGTGCCAGCAGTTTATGGGCTAGCGGGGCGAACACCGGGGAGCTGTTTTTT. Translating it yields CASSLWASGANTGELFF. Looking up the rest from reference TRBV28 and TRBJ2-2 gives the full variable domain: DVKVTQSSRYLVKRTGEKVFLECVQDMDHENMFWYRQDPGLGLRLIYFSYDVKMKEKGDIPEGYSVSREKKERFSLILESASTNQTSMYLCASSLWASGANTGELFFGEGSRLTVL.

This clonotype was counted between two and nine times. The DNA for the CDR3 is TGTGCCAGCAGTTCGCCGGAACTGAGCTACAATGAGCAGTTCTTC. It specifies CASSSPELSYNEQFF. This chain uses TRBV27 with TRBJ2-1; D is undetermined. The CDR3 has 15 residues. Germline CDR1 MNHEY, CDR2 SMNVEV (reference sequence). Deletions cut 4 bases from V and 3 bases from J, with 13 bases between.

This clonotype was counted at least ten times. The rearrangement joins TRBV7-9 to TRBJ2-7; D uncertain. Germline assignment: CDR1 SEHNR and CDR2 FQNEAQ (reference sequence). Trimming left V 5 bases short and J 4 bases short, with 9 bases between. The CDR3 spans 12 residues. CDR3 nucleotides: TGTGCCAGCAGCCCGGACCCATACGAGCAGTACTTC. It yields the protein CASSPDPYEQYF.

This clonotype was seen more than once but under ten times. This chain uses TRBV28 with TRBJ2-1; no clear D. V lost 5 bases and J lost 8, with 19 bases in between. CDR1 and CDR2 from the germline V gene are MDHEN and SYDVKM. The CDR3 has 15 residues. The chain's CDR3 is CASSTFAAKGDEQFF. The CDR3 region has the DNA TGTGCCAGCAGTACGTTTGCGGCCAAGGGCGATGAGCAGTTCTTC.

The gene calls are TRBV23-1 and TRBJ2-5, with TRBD1 as a possible D gene (5 bases). TRBV23-1 is classed as an ORF, of uncertain function. The CDR3 is made up of 14 amino acids. V lost 8 bases, J lost 1 base, and 14 bases lay in between. The CDR3 sequence is CASPYGHPQETQYF. As DNA, the CDR3 is TGCGCCAGCCCCTATGGACATCCCCAAGAGACCCAGTACTTC.

At least ten counts were recorded for this clonotype. J is TRBJ2-5 and V is TRBV20-1; D ambiguous. Germline loops: CDR1 DFQATT, CDR2 SNEGSKA (reference sequence). This CDR3 spans 13 amino acids. The V end lost 3 bases, the J end lost 4 bases, and 12 bases lay between the germline ends. CDR3 protein: CSASSWVPETQYF. The CDR3 DNA follows: TGCAGTGCTAGTAGTTGGGTCCCAGAGACCCAGTACTTC.

This chain uses TRBV7-2 with TRBJ2-5; possibly TRBD2 for D (6 bases). Trimming took off 5 bases at V and 5 bases at J, with 15 bases between the two ends. Germline CDR1 and CDR2: SGHTA and FQGNSA. This CDR3 is 14 amino acids long. This CDR3 reads CASSPRFRGETQYF. The CDR3 coding sequence is TGTGCCAGCAGCCCCCGGTTTCGGGGGGAGACCCAGTACTTC.

The chain has TRBV15 and TRBJ2-3, with TRBD1 identical over 8 bases. CDR1 is LNHNV, CDR2 YYDKDF, per germline (reference sequence). The CDR3 sequence is 14 residues long. J was trimmed by 9 bases and V by 5 bases; bases with no gene match: 10. The CDR3 DNA is TGTGCCACCAGCGCGGGACAGGCGCCACCCACGCAGTATTTT. Translated: CATSAGQAPPTQYF.

This clonotype has a handful of counts. The CDR3 DNA is TGTGCCAGCAGTCCTAGGACAGGGGGAAACATTCAGTACTTC. Amino acid sequence: CASSPRTGGNIQYF. The J gene is TRBJ2-4, the V gene TRBV12-3 or TRBV12-4; 10 bases fit TRBD1. The V gene end was trimmed by 5 bases and the J gene end by 6 bases; junction bases not matched to a gene: 4. The CDR3 is 14 amino acids.

This CDR3 reads CASSQPREKLFF. In DNA, the CDR3 is TGCGCCAGCAGCCAACCTAGGGAAAAACTGTTTTTT. The rearrangement links TRBV4-1 to TRBJ1-4; no clear D. Trimming shortened V by 2 bases and J by 8 bases, and 6 bases separated the two germline ends. Germline V gene sequence: CDR1 MGHRA, CDR2 YSYEKL. The CDR3 loop spans 12 amino acids.

This chain links TRBV20-1 with TRBJ2-1; D tentatively reads TRBD1 or TRBD2 (5 bases each). Germline V gene sequence: CDR1 DFQATT, CDR2 SNEGSKA (reference sequence). The CDR3 is 14 residues long. With 5 bases removed from V and 4 bases from J, the gap between germline ends came to 15 bases. CDR3 sequence reads: CSAETRGGYNEQFF. In nucleotides, the CDR3 is TGCAGTGCTGAGACTCGTGGGGGTTACAATGAGCAGTTCTTC.

This clonotype was seen a handful of times. The rearrangement uses TRBV5-1 and TRBJ2-7, with TRBD1 identical over 8 bases. The CDR3 totals 15 residues. Germline trimming cut 0 bases from V and 5 bases from J; bases unmatched to any gene: 7. The V gene's germline CDR1 is SGHRS and CDR2 YFSETQ. CDR3 nucleotide sequence: TGCGCCAGCAGCTTGGGTGGCAGGGGGCCGGACGAGCAGTACTTC. This gives the protein CASSLGGRGPDEQYF. Filled out from reference TRBV5-1 and TRBJ2-7, the complete variable domain reads KAGVTQTPRYLIKTRGQQVTLSCSPISGHRSVSWYQQTPGQGLQFLFEYFSETQRNKGNFPGRFSGRQFSNSRSEMNVSTLELGDSALYLCASSLGGRGPDEQYFGPGTRLTVT.